These 13 T cell receptor beta chains were sequenced from one sample in a study of chemoradiotherapy in HPV16-positive cancers. Data came from immunoSEQ multiplex PCR; TCRdb stores just in-frame clones and leaves some out. The sample includes thousands of clones, around 78% of them seen just once. The material sequenced was tumor tissue, taken from a patient who underwent chemoradiotherapy. These receptor sequences come from a human donor with HPV-associated anogenital cancer.

With respect to this clone: Other nucleotide sequences from this sample produce the same CDR3. The rearrangement joins TRBV4-1 to TRBJ1-1; D gene uncertain. This CDR3 has 14 amino acids. The germline V and J ends were trimmed by 0 bases and 0 bases, with 5 bases remaining between them. Germline V gene sequence: CDR1 MGHRA, CDR2 YSYEKL. CDR3 in DNA: TGCGCCAGCAGCCAAGAATCACTGAACACTGAAGCTTTCTTT. Protein: CASSQESLNTEAFF.

This chain links TRBV5-4 with TRBJ2-1; TRBD2 aligns across 9 bases. The CDR3 length is 15 residues. Germline CDR1 is SGHNT and CDR2 is YYREEE (reference sequence). V was clipped by 4 bases and J by 6 bases; unmatched bases: 8. CDR3 in amino acids: CASSPSGGPLNEQFF. The CDR3 nucleotides read TGTGCCAGCAGCCCGAGCGGGGGGCCCCTCAATGAGCAGTTCTTC.

A single count supports this clone. This chain links TRBV6-1 with TRBJ2-7; TRBD1 agrees at 7 bases. V lost 6 bases and J lost 4; bases outside the gene matches: 9. Germline V CDR1 and CDR2: MNHNS, SASEGT. CDR3 length equals 14 residues. In DNA, the CDR3 is TGTGCCAGCAGGGAAAGGGACAGACCTTACGAGCAGTACTTC. Its translation: CASRERDRPYEQYF.

The V call is TRBV19, the J call TRBJ1-2, with D possibly matching TRBD1 (6 bases). The CDR3 has 14 amino acids. V was clipped by 7 bases and J by 0 bases, with 12 bases between them. Germline V CDR1 and CDR2: LNHDA, SQIVND (reference sequence). CDR3: CASTPTGANYGYTF. As DNA, the CDR3 is TGTGCCAGTACCCCGACAGGAGCTAACTATGGCTACACCTTC.

This chain links TRBV9 with TRBJ2-7; 7 bases agree with TRBD1. V shed 5 bases, J shed 4 bases, and the junction held 12 bases outside the gene matches. The CDR3 is made up of 15 amino acids. CDR1 is SGDLS and CDR2 is YYNGEE in the germline V gene. The DNA for the CDR3 is TGTGCCAGCAGTCTCAGACAGGGAACAGGGTACGAGCAGTACTTC. Residues: CASSLRQGTGYEQYF.

This clone was counted between two and nine times. The chain links TRBV12-5 to TRBJ2-2, with 12 bases fitting TRBD2. Per germline, CDR1 LGHNT and CDR2 FRNRAP. The CDR3 runs 18 residues. V lost 6 bases, J lost 0 bases, and 8 bases stayed unmatched. The CDR3: CASGPGLAGVANTGELFF. The DNA of the CDR3 is TGTGCTAGTGGCCCGGGACTAGCGGGCGTCGCGAACACCGGGGAGCTGTTTTTT.

The chain is built from TRBV6-1 and TRBJ2-3; tentatively, D is TRBD2 (6 bases). CDR1 is MNHNS, CDR2 SASEGT, per germline. Deletions cut 3 bases from V and 6 bases from J, with 19 bases between. The CDR3 length is 16 residues. The CDR3 reads CASSEREELYADTQYF. The CDR3 DNA sequence: TGTGCCAGCAGTGAGAGGGAGGAACTCTACGCGGATACGCAGTATTTT.

V usage is TRBV2 and J usage is TRBJ2-5; TRBD2 might be the D (6 bases). The V and J ends lost 2 bases and 3 bases respectively, with 13 bases between them. The CDR3 has 15 amino acids. Germline values: CDR1 SNHLY, CDR2 FYNNEI. The CDR3 nucleotides read TGTGCCAGCAGTGAAAAACCAGCGGGCGAAGAGACCCAGTACTTC. It specifies CASSEKPAGEETQYF.

J is TRBJ1-6 and V is TRBV28; D unclear. Between the trimmed V and J ends, which lost 9 bases and 7 bases, there was a span of 13 bases. There are 13 residues in the CDR3. Germline V gene sequence: CDR1 MDHEN, CDR2 SYDVKM. The CDR3 spells CASHRLINSPLHF. The DNA of the CDR3 is TGTGCCAGTCACCGACTGATCAATTCACCCCTCCACTTT.

The chain carries TRBV5-1 and TRBJ1-1, with D hard to call. V dropped 3 bases and J dropped 3 bases, with 15 bases sitting between them. The CDR3 is 15 amino acids. The germline gives CDR1 SGHRS, CDR2 YFSETQ. The DNA for the CDR3 is TGCGCCAGCAGCTCCACTATACGGGGTGACACTGAAGCTTTCTTT. Its protein is CASSSTIRGDTEAFF. Full variable domain (rest looked up from reference TRBV5-1 and TRBJ1-1): KAGVTQTPRYLIKTRGQQVTLSCSPISGHRSVSWYQQTPGQGLQFLFEYFSETQRNKGNFPGRFSGRQFSNSRSEMNVSTLELGDSALYLCASSSTIRGDTEAFFGQGTRLTVV.

V and J are TRBV28 and TRBJ2-1, with D perhaps matching TRBD1 or TRBD2 (5 bases each). Germline V CDR1 and CDR2: MDHEN, SYDVKM. The V gene lost 7 bases and the J gene lost 12 bases, with 16 bases spanning the gap. This CDR3 is 12 amino acids long. The CDR3 reads CASTPAGRRQFF. The CDR3 nucleotides are TGTGCCAGCACCCCCGCAGGGAGACGGCAGTTCTTC.

J is TRBJ2-3 and V is TRBV5-1, with TRBD2 as a possible D gene (6 bases). The V end lost 0 bases, the J end lost 0 bases, and 11 bases lay between the germline ends. Per germline, CDR1 SGHRS and CDR2 YFSETQ. The CDR3 is made up of 16 amino acids. CDR3 sequence reads: CASSLARGGSTDTQYF. CDR3 nucleotide sequence: TGCGCCAGCAGCTTGGCAAGGGGAGGTAGCACAGATACGCAGTATTTT.

The chain carries TRBV27 and TRBJ1-1; tentatively, D is TRBD1 (5 bases). V was cut by 4 bases and J by 5 bases, with 17 bases left in between. Germline lookup yields CDR1 MNHEY and CDR2 SMNVEV (reference sequence). CDR3 size: 15 residues. The chain's CDR3 is CASSSPDTGRTEAFF. Written as DNA, the CDR3 is TGTGCCAGCAGTTCGCCGGACACGGGGCGAACTGAAGCTTTCTTT.